The T cell receptor delta chain under discussion was sequenced for a study of gamma-delta T cells after stem cell transplantation. This clone rates as medium-sized (0.01 to 0.1%). The CDR3 runs to 20 residues. The V gene end was trimmed by 0 bases and the J gene end by 9 bases; junction bases not matched to a gene: 19. Per germline, CDR1 TSWWSYY and CDR2 QGS. With CATT, TCRdb re-called clones from the RT-PCR reads. There are approximately 1,500 delta-chain clones in the sample; more than 40% occur only once, and 45% to 50% lies in the top ten. V is TRDV1 and J is TRDJ1; 13 bases fit TRDD3. The sequence derives from a human donor. It is not recorded whose cells these are; they may come from a transplant donor. The sample comprised gamma-delta T cells. CDR3 in amino acids: CALGELSSYRLTGGYDELIF. For the CDR3, the DNA is TGTGCTCTTGGGGAACTCTCGTCCTACCGCTTGACTGGGGGATACGACGAACTCATCTTT.